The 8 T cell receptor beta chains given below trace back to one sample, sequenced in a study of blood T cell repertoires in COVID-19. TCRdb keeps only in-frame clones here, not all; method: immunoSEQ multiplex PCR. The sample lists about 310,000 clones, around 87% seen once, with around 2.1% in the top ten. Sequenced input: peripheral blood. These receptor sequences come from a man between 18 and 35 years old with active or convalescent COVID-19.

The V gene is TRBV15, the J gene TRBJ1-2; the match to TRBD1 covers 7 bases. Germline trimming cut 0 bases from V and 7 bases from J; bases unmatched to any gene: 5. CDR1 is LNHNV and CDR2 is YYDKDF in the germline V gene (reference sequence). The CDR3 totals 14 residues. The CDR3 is CATSREMTGTGYTF. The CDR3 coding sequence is TGTGCCACCAGCAGAGAGATGACAGGGACTGGCTACACCTTC.

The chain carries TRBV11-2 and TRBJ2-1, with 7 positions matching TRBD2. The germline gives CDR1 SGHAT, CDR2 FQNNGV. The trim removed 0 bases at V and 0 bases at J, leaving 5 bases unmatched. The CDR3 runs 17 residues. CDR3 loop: CASSLDAGVTSYNEQFF. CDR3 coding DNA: TGTGCCAGCAGCTTAGACGCGGGGGTAACCTCCTACAATGAGCAGTTCTTC.

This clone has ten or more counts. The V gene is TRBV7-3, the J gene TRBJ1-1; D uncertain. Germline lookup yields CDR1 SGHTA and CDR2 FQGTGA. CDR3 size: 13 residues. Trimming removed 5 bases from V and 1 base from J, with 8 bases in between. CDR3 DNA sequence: TGTGCCAGCAGCCGAGGTCAGAACACTGAAGCTTTCTTT. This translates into CASSRGQNTEAFF. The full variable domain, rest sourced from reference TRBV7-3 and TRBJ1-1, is GAGVSQTPSNKVTEKGKYVELRCDPISGHTALYWYRQSLGQGPEFLIYFQGTGAADDSGLPNDRFFAVRPEGSVSTLKIQRTERGDSAVYLCASSRGQNTEAFFGQGTRLTVV.

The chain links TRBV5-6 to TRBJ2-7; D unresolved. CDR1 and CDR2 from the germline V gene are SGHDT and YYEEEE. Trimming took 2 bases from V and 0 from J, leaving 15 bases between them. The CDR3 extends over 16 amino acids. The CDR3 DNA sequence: TGTGCCAGCAGCTTCTATCGCGGCCAAAGCTCCTACGAGCAGTACTTC. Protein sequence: CASSFYRGQSSYEQYF.

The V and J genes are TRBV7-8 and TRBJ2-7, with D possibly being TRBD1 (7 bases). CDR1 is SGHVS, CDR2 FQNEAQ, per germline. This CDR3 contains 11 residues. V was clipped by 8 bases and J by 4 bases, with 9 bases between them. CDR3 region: CASQGGYEQYF. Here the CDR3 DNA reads TGTGCCAGCCAGGGGGGATACGAGCAGTACTTC.

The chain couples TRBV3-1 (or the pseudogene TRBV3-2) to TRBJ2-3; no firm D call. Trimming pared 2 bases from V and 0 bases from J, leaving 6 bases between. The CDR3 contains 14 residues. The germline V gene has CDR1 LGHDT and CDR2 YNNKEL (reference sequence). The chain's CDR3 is CASSQLESTDTQYF. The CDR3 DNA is TGTGCCAGCAGCCAACTCGAGAGCACAGATACGCAGTATTTT.

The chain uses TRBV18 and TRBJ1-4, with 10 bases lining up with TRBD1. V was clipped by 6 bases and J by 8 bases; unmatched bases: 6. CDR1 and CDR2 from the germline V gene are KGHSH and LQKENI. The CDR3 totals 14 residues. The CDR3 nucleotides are TGTGCCAGCTCCCCCGGACAGGGGGTAGAAAAACTGTTTTTT. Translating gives CASSPGQGVEKLFF.

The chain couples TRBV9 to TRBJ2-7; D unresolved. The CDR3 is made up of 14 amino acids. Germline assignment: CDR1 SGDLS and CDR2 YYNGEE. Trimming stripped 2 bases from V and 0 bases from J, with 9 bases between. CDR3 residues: CASSVGKSSYEQYF. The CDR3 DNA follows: TGTGCCAGCAGCGTGGGCAAGAGCTCCTACGAGCAGTACTTC.